The source of this TCR beta chain is a study of blood T cell repertoires in COVID-19. Study-level background: COVID-19 samples from acute and convalescent phases originated in the United States, Italy and Spain. Sources were T cells, B-cell-depleted T cells, or PBMCs; the material itself was cDNA or gDNA.

In the study's own analysis: Amplification of reference gene primers was used by the study to estimate nucleated cell counts. The data were produced by immunoSEQ multiplex PCR, yet TCRdb's version contains in-frame clones alone and is incomplete. The V and J calls and the clone size are those of that table, but D and trimming were determined from the DNA. Among about 170,000 clones listed, 88% were seen once. From germline, CDR1 is SSHAT and CDR2 FNYEAQ (reference sequence). This CDR3 has 13 residues. V gave up 5 bases and J gave up 5 bases, with 10 bases separating them. Sequencing was done on a sample of peripheral blood. V is TRBV7-7 and J is TRBJ2-1; D is perhaps TRBD2 (5 bases). The clonotype comes from a middle-aged man who had recovered from COVID-19. The CDR3 sequence: CASSPGFDNEQFF. DNA for the CDR3: TGTGCCAGCAGCCCGGGATTCGACAATGAGCAGTTCTTC.